The 8 T cell receptor beta chains presented below share a single source sample, sequenced in a study of cytomegalovirus exposure and HLA in healthy donors. A multiplex PCR was run with 60 Vbeta primers and 13 Jbeta primers. The assay was immunoSEQ multiplex PCR, and TCRdb's table has in-frame clones only and misses some. This table has 170,000 or so clones, around four fifths appearing once. The sequencing input was PBMCs. All receptors derive from a woman aged 25 to 39 in good health and CMV-seronegative.

The gene calls are TRBV28 and TRBJ1-1; tentative D call: TRBD1 (5 bases). This CDR3 is 14 amino acids long. Germline values: CDR1 MDHEN, CDR2 SYDVKM. The V and J ends lost 4 bases and 8 bases respectively, with 17 bases between them. The CDR3 spells CASSWPGPHGEAFF. CDR3 DNA sequence: TGTGCCAGCAGTTGGCCAGGGCCCCACGGGGAAGCTTTCTTT.

The chain has TRBV6-5 and TRBJ1-5; 7 nucleotides align to TRBD1. V dropped 5 bases and J dropped 3; count of bases not matched to a gene: 7. This CDR3 contains 15 residues. Looked up from germline, CDR1 is MNHEY and CDR2 is SVGAGI. The CDR3: CASSLDRNLNQPQHF. The CDR3 DNA reads as TGTGCCAGCAGTCTGGACAGGAATCTCAATCAGCCCCAGCATTTT.

As for this clone: This sample also contains other DNA sequences that code for the same CDR3. The V gene is TRBV6-5, the J gene TRBJ2-5; 7 bases are a match to TRBD1. The DNA end is more similar to TRBJ2-7, so the J call may be wrong. Germline V lookup: CDR1 MNHEY, CDR2 SVGAGI. This CDR3 has 14 amino acids. The DNA of the CDR3 is TGTGCCAGCAGTTACGGTCGACAGGGATACGAGCAGTACTTC. It codes for CASSYGRQGYEQYF.

This chain links TRBV5-6 with TRBJ2-7, with 11 bases matching TRBD1. Per germline, CDR1 SGHDT and CDR2 YYEEEE. This CDR3 contains 15 residues. The junction had 8 bases not matched to a gene; V was cut back by 2 bases and J by 7 bases. The CDR3 nucleotides read TGTGCCAGCAGCTTTTGGACAGGGGGCTCGAGGGAGCAGTACTTC. This gives the protein CASSFWTGGSREQYF.

This clone was seen more than once but under ten times. V is TRBV30 and J is TRBJ1-3, with 7 bases lining up with TRBD1. This CDR3 is built from 14 residues. Looked up from germline, CDR1 is GTSNPN and CDR2 is SVGIG (reference sequence). Trimming removed 2 bases from V and 4 bases from J; junction bases left unmatched: 5. The CDR3 DNA sequence: TGTGCCTGGAGTTATACGACAGGGGGAAACACCATATATTTT. This encodes CAWSYTTGGNTIYF.

The chain has TRBV7-9 and TRBJ1-6, with D perhaps TRBD1 (6 bases). The germline V gene has CDR1 SEHNR and CDR2 FQNEAQ (reference sequence). This CDR3 region has 14 residues. The germline V and J ends were trimmed by 7 bases and 9 bases, with 16 bases remaining between them. CDR3: CASTPLQGSSPLHF. In nucleotides, the CDR3 is TGTGCCAGCACCCCCCTCCAGGGGAGTTCACCCCTCCACTTT.

The genes are TRBV21-1 and TRBJ1-3. TRBV21-1 is designated a pseudogene. This CDR3 is built from 17 residues. CDR3 amino acids: CASSSIASGNSGNTIYF. Here the CDR3 DNA reads TGTGCCAGCAGCTCTATTGCGAGCGGGAACTCTGGAAACACCATATATTTT.

V gene TRBV10-3 combines with J gene TRBJ1-1, with 8 bases aligning to TRBD1. CDR3 length equals 16 residues. After removal of 4 bases from V and 1 base from J, the junction contained 8 bases not matched to a gene. Per germline, CDR1 ENHRY and CDR2 SYGVKD. The CDR3 DNA sequence: TGTGCCATCAGTGCCGCCGGGACAGGAACGAACACTGAAGCTTTCTTT. Translating it yields CAISAAGTGTNTEAFF.